The rows below give T cell receptor beta chains drawn from one sample of a study of CD8 T cells in ankylosing spondylitis. TCRdb processed the 5' RACE reads anew with MiXCR; each CDR3 protein has one entry. The table lists under 950,000 distinct CDR3 sequences, 15% to 20% of them singletons. The material sequenced was blood, either unsorted or a sorted T cell fraction (not recorded which). All receptors come from a male donor with ankylosing spondylitis. The CDR3 runs from the conserved cysteine through the conserved F or W. Each record gives: V gene, clone size, J gene, D gene, CDR3 protein, CDR3 DNA. A D gene is named only where the DNA matches it firmly. Not all rows give a size; the values are once, few, many and, for expanded clones, a class.

>TRBV5-5|-|TRBJ1-2|TRBD1
CASSLGQGLRYGYTF
TGTGCCAGCAGCTTGGGACAGGGTCTTCGCTATGGCTACACCTTC
>TRBV28|-|TRBJ1-6|TRBD1
CASSRDRPVAPLHF
TGTGCCAGCAGCAGGGACAGGCCCGTCGCACCCCTCCACTTT
>TRBV12-3/TRBV12-4|-|TRBJ2-5|-
CASSPEGAQYF
TGTGCCAGCAGTCCGGAAGGGGCCCAGTACTTC
>TRBV4-2|few|TRBJ1-3|TRBD1
CASGSGGAGGNTIYF
TGTGCCAGCGGCTCAGGGGGCGCCGGGGGAAACACCATATATTTT
>TRBV2|-|TRBJ1-1|-
CASIRGAGPQFF
TGTGCCAGCATTCGTGGGGCAGGTCCTCAGTTCTTT
>TRBV20-1|-|TRBJ2-1|TRBD2
CSARGLGGAPIINEQFF
TGCAGTGCTAGAGGGTTGGGAGGGGCCCCAATTATTAATGAGCAGTTCTTC
>TRBV7-8|-|TRBJ1-2|-
CASSPIDAGYTF
TGTGCCAGCAGCCCCATAGACGCTGGCTACACCTTC
>TRBV6-1|few|TRBJ1-1|TRBD1
CASNRQGLKAFF
TGTGCCAGCAACAGACAGGGGTTAAAGGCTTTCTTT
>TRBV20-1|-|TRBJ1-4|TRBD1
CSAPTGEGEKLFF
TGCAGTGCTCCGACAGGGGAAGGCGAAAAACTGTTTTTT
>TRBV7-2|-|TRBJ2-1|-
CASLRIRPWNEQFF
TGTGCCAGCCTGCGTATAAGGCCTTGGAATGAGCAGTTCTTC
>TRBV11-2|few|TRBJ2-1|TRBD2
CASSLDRTSGAYNEQFF
TGTGCCAGCAGCTTAGATCGCACTAGCGGGGCCTACAATGAGCAGTTCTTC
>TRBV6-1|-|TRBJ2-2|TRBD1
CASRRNGQGGNTGELFF
TGTGCCAGCAGACGAAACGGACAGGGAGGGAACACCGGGGAGCTGTTTTTT
>TRBV27|many|TRBJ1-2|-
CASSRKHLDGYTF
TGTGCCAGCAGTCGAAAACACCTTGATGGCTACACCTTC
>TRBV6-2/TRBV6-3|-|TRBJ2-1|TRBD1
CASSYSGTGGEQFF
TGTGCCAGCAGTTACTCTGGGACAGGGGGAGAGCAGTTCTTC
>TRBV13|-|TRBJ2-3|-
CASSLRVAGTQYF
TGTGCCAGCAGCCTGAGGGTGGCAGGGACGCAGTATTTT
>TRBV7-2|few|TRBJ1-6|-
CASSRDTVSPLHF
TGTGCCAGCAGCCGGGACACAGTTTCACCCCTCCACTTT
>TRBV29-1|-|TRBJ1-1|-
CSVKNGNTEAFF
TGCAGCGTTAAAAATGGGAACACTGAAGCTTTCTTT
>TRBV7-9|few|TRBJ2-3|-
CASSLGPGRGTQYF
TGTGCCAGCAGCTTAGGACCGGGACGGGGGACGCAGTATTTT
>TRBV21-1|-|TRBJ1-5|-
CASSKVPDFSVRQPQHF
TGTGCCAGCAGCAAAGTGCCTGACTTTTCCGTAAGGCAGCCCCAGCATTTT
>TRBV6-2/TRBV6-3|-|TRBJ2-1|-
CASSRPQDNEQFF
TGTGCCAGCAGTCGTCCACAGGACAATGAGCAGTTCTTC
>TRBV15|-|TRBJ2-3|-
CATSRDRGTDTQYF
TGTGCCACCAGCAGAGATAGAGGGACAGATACGCAGTATTTT
>TRBV20-1|few|TRBJ2-3|TRBD2
CSAKTSGGSLPPTDTQYF
TGCAGTGCGAAAACTAGCGGGGGCTCCCTCCCCCCCACAGATACGCAGTATTTT
>TRBV9|few|TRBJ1-1|-
CASSVTGDIRGTEAFF
TGTGCCAGCAGCGTAACGGGGGATATTAGGGGCACTGAAGCTTTCTTT
>TRBV25-1|few|TRBJ2-3|-
CATEGGGENTDTQYF
TGTGCCACTGAAGGTGGGGGAGAGAACACAGATACGCAGTATTTT
>TRBV24-1|-|TRBJ2-5|TRBD1
CATSEGSGGRETQYF
TGTGCCACCAGTGAGGGGTCAGGGGGCCGGGAGACCCAGTACTTC
>TRBV6-2/TRBV6-3|few|TRBJ1-1|TRBD1
CASMGQLEAFF
TGTGCCAGCATGGGACAGCTGGAAGCTTTCTTT
>TRBV12-3/TRBV12-4|-|TRBJ1-1|-
CASSLARHTEAFF
TGTGCCAGCAGTTTGGCCAGGCACACTGAAGCTTTCTTT
>TRBV12-5|few|TRBJ2-7|-
CASGLVRDPNEQYF
TGTGCTAGTGGTTTGGTAAGGGACCCCAACGAGCAGTACTTC
>TRBV27|few|TRBJ2-3|-
CASSLVATTDTQYF
TGTGCCAGCAGTTTGGTAGCCACCACAGATACGCAGTATTTT
>TRBV12-3/TRBV12-4|-|TRBJ2-1|-
CASSLRSSGRNEQFF
TGTGCCAGCAGTTTAAGGTCAAGCGGGCGGAATGAGCAGTTCTTC
>TRBV12-3/TRBV12-4|few|TRBJ2-7|-
CASSPGLALLEQYF
TGTGCCAGCAGCCCCGGGCTAGCATTACTCGAGCAGTACTTC
>TRBV12-3/TRBV12-4|few|TRBJ2-1|-
CASSLVYTEQFF
TGTGCCAGCAGTTTAGTTTATACTGAGCAGTTCTTC
>TRBV7-9|few|TRBJ2-7|-
CAGAPPGANEQYF
TGTGCCGGAGCACCACCGGGGGCCAACGAGCAGTACTTC
>TRBV28|many|TRBJ1-2|-
CASSPSPGSTYGYTF
TGTGCCAGCAGTCCCTCGCCGGGCAGTACCTATGGCTACACCTTC
>TRBV10-3|-|TRBJ1-5|-
CAISEQGHQPQHF
TGTGCCATCAGTGAGCAGGGGCATCAGCCCCAGCATTTT
>TRBV28|-|TRBJ2-7|-
CASSLIGSWEQYF
TGTGCCAGCAGTTTAATCGGGAGTTGGGAGCAGTACTTC
>TRBV20-1|few|TRBJ1-1|-
CSARESVEAFF
TGCAGTGCTAGAGAGAGCGTTGAAGCTTTCTTT
>TRBV21-1|-|TRBJ2-5|-
CASSKECLAGATGETQYF
TGTGCCAGCAGCAAAGAATGCCTAGCGGGAGCAACTGGAGAGACCCAGTACTTC
>TRBV7-9|few|TRBJ2-5|-
CASSLLEVETQYF
TGTGCCAGCAGCTTATTGGAGGTGGAGACCCAGTACTTC
>TRBV5-6|-|TRBJ2-5|TRBD2
CASSEAYAGGMSQETQYF
TGTGCCAGCAGCGAGGCCTATGCGGGAGGGATGTCCCAAGAGACCCAGTACTTC
>TRBV4-2|-|TRBJ1-4|-
CASTTATGGVASQREKLFF
TGTGCCAGCACCACAGCCACGGGGGGGGTCGCATCACAAAGGGAAAAACTGTTTTTT
>TRBV29-1|many|TRBJ2-3|-
CSGAEGVTDTQYF
TGCAGCGGGGCGGAGGGAGTCACAGATACGCAGTATTTT
>TRBV20-1|-|TRBJ1-5|-
CSAIGQISNQPQHF
TGCAGTGCCATCGGACAGATAAGCAATCAGCCCCAGCATTTT
>TRBV29-1|many|TRBJ2-3|TRBD2
CSVRTSGRTDTQYF
TGCAGCGTACGCACTAGCGGGAGAACAGATACGCAGTATTTT
>TRBV7-3|-|TRBJ2-7|-
CASGDGGAEQYF
TGTGCCAGCGGCGACGGAGGGGCCGAGCAGTACTTC
>TRBV19|-|TRBJ1-1|TRBD1
CASSGTGALNTEAFF
TGTGCCAGTTCCGGGACAGGGGCCTTGAACACTGAAGCTTTCTTT
>TRBV12-3/TRBV12-4|few|TRBJ1-4|TRBD1
CASRTGGERKLFF
TGTGCCAGCAGAACAGGGGGCGAACGAAAACTGTTTTTT
>TRBV12-3/TRBV12-4|few|TRBJ1-3|-
CASSPAYSGNTIHF
TGTGCCAGCAGTCCCGCCTACTCTGGAAACACCATACATTTT
>TRBV29-1|-|TRBJ2-2|TRBD2
CSAGLAGVETGELFF
TGCAGCGCCGGACTAGCGGGAGTGGAGACCGGGGAGCTGTTTTTT
>TRBV7-9|many|TRBJ1-2|-
CASSPTVAVNYGYTF
TGTGCCAGCAGCCCCACGGTGGCAGTTAACTATGGCTACACCTTC
>TRBV6-2/TRBV6-3|-|TRBJ2-6|TRBD2
CASSSYGGAGGRSSGANVLTF
TGTGCCAGCAGTTCCTATGGTGGGGCGGGGGGCAGGAGCTCTGGGGCCAACGTCCTGACTTTC